These T cell receptor beta chains were read from a single sample in a study of blood T cell repertoires in COVID-19. Profiled with immunoSEQ multiplex PCR; TCRdb holds only in-frame clones, not every one. The table records 140,000 to 150,000 clones, about 80% of them present only once. Sequencing was done on a sample of peripheral blood. These receptors all come from a human donor in a cohort sampled during active COVID-19. The CDR3 runs from the conserved cysteine through the conserved F or W. The order of the fields is J gene, D gene, clone size, V gene, CDR3 DNA, CDR3 protein. D genes are given only for firm matches. The size field is filled for only some rows; it gives once, few, many or a size class.

J gene: TRBJ2-3; D gene: NA; clone size: NA; V gene: TRBV19; CDR3 DNA: TGTGCCAGTAGTAATCGCGGGATCGCAGATACGCAGTATTTT; CDR3 protein: CASSNRGIADTQYF
J gene: TRBJ2-5; D gene: NA; clone size: NA; V gene: TRBV11-2; CDR3 DNA: TGTGCCAGCAGCTTGTCTGTCGGAGAGACCCAGTACTTC; CDR3 protein: CASSLSVGETQYF
J gene: TRBJ1-4; D gene: TRBD1; clone size: NA; V gene: TRBV28; CDR3 DNA: TGTGCCAGCAGTGGAAAAGGGGGCGTGAGTGAAAAACTGTTTTTT; CDR3 protein: CASSGKGGVSEKLFF
J gene: TRBJ2-1; D gene: NA; clone size: NA; V gene: TRBV6-6; CDR3 DNA: TGTGCCAGCGGTAAGGGGTCCTACAATGAGCAGTTCTTC; CDR3 protein: CASGKGSYNEQFF
J gene: TRBJ2-1; D gene: NA; clone size: NA; V gene: TRBV5-4; CDR3 DNA: TGTGCCAGCAGCTTGCAAGACAGGACAAATGAGCAGTTCTTC; CDR3 protein: CASSLQDRTNEQFF
J gene: TRBJ2-1; D gene: TRBD2; clone size: NA; V gene: TRBV5-1; CDR3 DNA: TGCGCCAGCAGCCAGGGACTAGCGGGAGGAACGGGGAATGAGCAGTTCTTC; CDR3 protein: CASSQGLAGGTGNEQFF
J gene: TRBJ1-2; D gene: NA; clone size: NA; V gene: TRBV19; CDR3 DNA: TGTGCCAGTAGTATTTTGGACACAGCTAACTATGGCTACACCTTC; CDR3 protein: CASSILDTANYGYTF
J gene: TRBJ1-4; D gene: NA; clone size: NA; V gene: TRBV7-2; CDR3 DNA: TGTGCCAGCAGCATTAGACAGTCCCTCGGGACTAATGAAAAACTGTTTTTT; CDR3 protein: CASSIRQSLGTNEKLFF
J gene: TRBJ1-3; D gene: NA; clone size: NA; V gene: TRBV30; CDR3 DNA: TGTGCCTGGAGTTTAGAGAACACCATATATTTT; CDR3 protein: CAWSLENTIYF
J gene: TRBJ2-7; D gene: NA; clone size: NA; V gene: TRBV5-1; CDR3 DNA: TGCGCCAGCAGCCCCCACGGGTCGGACAACTCCTACGAGCAGTACTTC; CDR3 protein: CASSPHGSDNSYEQYF
J gene: TRBJ1-5; D gene: NA; clone size: NA; V gene: TRBV30; CDR3 DNA: TGTGCCTGGAGTGAGGAGCGGGATCAGCCCCAGCATTTT; CDR3 protein: CAWSEERDQPQHF
J gene: TRBJ1-2; D gene: TRBD1; clone size: NA; V gene: TRBV11-3; CDR3 DNA: TGTGCCAGCAGCTTAGCAGGGGGGAGCTATGGCTACACCTTC; CDR3 protein: CASSLAGGSYGYTF
J gene: TRBJ2-1; D gene: NA; clone size: once; V gene: TRBV11-3; CDR3 DNA: TGTGCCAGCAGCCAGTCTTATAACTCCTACAATGAGCAGTTCTTC; CDR3 protein: CASSQSYNSYNEQFF
J gene: TRBJ1-6; D gene: NA; clone size: NA; V gene: TRBV6-5; CDR3 DNA: TGTGCCAGCAGTTACTTTGAACCAGGGGAGAATTCACCCCTCCACTTT; CDR3 protein: CASSYFEPGENSPLHF
J gene: TRBJ1-2; D gene: NA; clone size: NA; V gene: TRBV2; CDR3 DNA: TGTGCCAGCAGTCGTTATACATCCTCCTATGGCTACACCTTC; CDR3 protein: CASSRYTSSYGYTF
J gene: TRBJ1-4; D gene: TRBD1; clone size: NA; V gene: TRBV18; CDR3 DNA: TGTGCCAGCTCACCTCTGAAGGACAGGTCTAATGAAAAACTGTTTTTT; CDR3 protein: CASSPLKDRSNEKLFF
J gene: TRBJ2-2; D gene: NA; clone size: NA; V gene: TRBV24-1; CDR3 DNA: TGTGCCACCAGTGACCAGATCAACACCGGGGAGCTGTTTTTT; CDR3 protein: CATSDQINTGELFF
J gene: TRBJ1-5; D gene: NA; clone size: NA; V gene: TRBV19; CDR3 DNA: TGTGCCAGTAGTACCGGTGGTCGGAATCAGCCCCAGCATTTT; CDR3 protein: CASSTGGRNQPQHF
J gene: TRBJ1-2; D gene: NA; clone size: NA; V gene: TRBV10-3; CDR3 DNA: TGTGCCATCAGTATGGACAGCTATGGCTACACCTTC; CDR3 protein: CAISMDSYGYTF
J gene: TRBJ1-2; D gene: TRBD1; clone size: NA; V gene: TRBV18; CDR3 DNA: TGTGCCAGCTCACACGGACAGGACTTCTATGGCTACACCTTC; CDR3 protein: CASSHGQDFYGYTF
J gene: TRBJ2-4; D gene: NA; clone size: few; V gene: TRBV7-9; CDR3 DNA: TGTGCCAGCAGCAGTAGCGGTCTAGCCAAAAACATTCAGTACTTC; CDR3 protein: CASSSSGLAKNIQYF
J gene: TRBJ2-1; D gene: NA; clone size: few; V gene: TRBV3-1/TRBV3-2; CDR3 DNA: TGTGCCAGCAGCCAAGAAAGTGGCGGGAATGAGCAGTTCTTC; CDR3 protein: CASSQESGGNEQFF
J gene: TRBJ2-1; D gene: NA; clone size: once; V gene: TRBV9; CDR3 DNA: TGTGCCAGCAGCCGGGGCAATGAGCAGTTCTTC; CDR3 protein: CASSRGNEQFF
J gene: TRBJ1-5; D gene: NA; clone size: NA; V gene: TRBV7-8; CDR3 DNA: TGTGCCAGCAGCCTCGGCCGGGGAATCGGCAATCAGCCCCAGCATTTT; CDR3 protein: CASSLGRGIGNQPQHF
J gene: TRBJ2-1; D gene: TRBD2; clone size: few; V gene: TRBV7-3; CDR3 DNA: TGTGCCAGCAGCCTTAGTACGACTAGCGGGAGACGCGGTGAGCAGTTCTTC; CDR3 protein: CASSLSTTSGRRGEQFF
J gene: TRBJ1-4; D gene: NA; clone size: NA; V gene: TRBV2; CDR3 DNA: TGTGCCAGCAGGCAGGATAAAACAACTAATGAAAAACTGTTTTTT; CDR3 protein: CASRQDKTTNEKLFF
J gene: TRBJ1-4; D gene: NA; clone size: many; V gene: TRBV7-8; CDR3 DNA: TGTGCCAGCAGCCCAGAAGACAGCCTATCAACTAATGAAAAACTGTTTTTT; CDR3 protein: CASSPEDSLSTNEKLFF